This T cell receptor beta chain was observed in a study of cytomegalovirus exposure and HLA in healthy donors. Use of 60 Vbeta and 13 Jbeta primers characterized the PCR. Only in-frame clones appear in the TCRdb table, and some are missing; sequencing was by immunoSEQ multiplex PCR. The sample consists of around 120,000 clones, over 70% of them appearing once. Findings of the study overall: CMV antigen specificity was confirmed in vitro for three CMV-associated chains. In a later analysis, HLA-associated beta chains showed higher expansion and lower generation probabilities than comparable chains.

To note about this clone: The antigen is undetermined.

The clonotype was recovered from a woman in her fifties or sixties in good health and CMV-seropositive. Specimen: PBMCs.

DNA for the CDR3: TGTGCCAGCAGTTACCCCGGGACAGGGGATGAAAAACTGTTTTTT. Translation gives CASSYPGTGDEKLFF. The chain combines TRBV6-6 with TRBJ1-4; 10 nucleotides line up with TRBD1. Germline CDR1 MNHNY, CDR2 SVGAGI (reference sequence). The J segment lost 6 bases and the V segment lost 2 bases, leaving 3 bases of the junction unmatched. The length of the CDR3 is 15 residues.